The rows below give T cell receptor beta chains drawn from one sample of a study of blood T cell repertoires in COVID-19. Using immunoSEQ multiplex PCR, the repertoire was profiled, and TCRdb retains in-frame clones only, with some absent. This table holds 100,000 to 140,000 clones, 89% found once. Specimen: peripheral blood. The receptor set was obtained from a man between 40 and 49 years old with active or convalescent COVID-19. Each CDR3 is given with its conserved first and last residue.

v_call	cdr3_aa
TRBV7-2	CASSFTGTNYGYTF
TRBV28	CASSFPHGGGSYNEQFF
TRBV10-3	CAISDRGRGETGELFF
TRBV20-1	CSADRLVQYF
TRBV30	CACLTPEGSAYEQYF
TRBV5-4	CASSLIGAGTNPEEAFF
TRBV28	CASSPPSDRLEQYF
TRBV10-3	CAIRPPPTISTWEQYF
TRBV7-2	CASREVGGTYNEQFF
TRBV28	CASRGGQGYNEQFF
TRBV10-3	CAISGGIAGGGETQYF
TRBV28	CASSPGTWVSYEQYF